The present TCR beta chain was sequenced within a study of cytomegalovirus exposure and HLA in healthy donors. General observations from the study: Reports showed the classifier diagnosing cytomegalovirus status with high specificity and sensitivity.

A remark on this clone: The antigen is not known.

Per germline, CDR1 LNHDA and CDR2 SQIVND (reference sequence). Trimming stripped 5 bases from V and 9 bases from J, with 8 bases between. The CDR3 consists of 11 residues. The PCR used 60 Vbeta and 13 Jbeta primers. Using immunoSEQ multiplex PCR, the repertoire was profiled, and TCRdb retains in-frame clones only, with some absent. The sample comprises about 180,000 clones, about four fifths of which are singletons, and 2.4% rests with the top ten. Sequencing used PBMCs. The receptor's source is a male donor in good health and CMV-seronegative. V gene TRBV19 combines with J gene TRBJ1-5, with D uncertain. The CDR3 reads CASSPGGPQHF. CDR3 DNA sequence: TGTGCCAGTAGTCCCGGAGGGCCCCAGCATTTT.